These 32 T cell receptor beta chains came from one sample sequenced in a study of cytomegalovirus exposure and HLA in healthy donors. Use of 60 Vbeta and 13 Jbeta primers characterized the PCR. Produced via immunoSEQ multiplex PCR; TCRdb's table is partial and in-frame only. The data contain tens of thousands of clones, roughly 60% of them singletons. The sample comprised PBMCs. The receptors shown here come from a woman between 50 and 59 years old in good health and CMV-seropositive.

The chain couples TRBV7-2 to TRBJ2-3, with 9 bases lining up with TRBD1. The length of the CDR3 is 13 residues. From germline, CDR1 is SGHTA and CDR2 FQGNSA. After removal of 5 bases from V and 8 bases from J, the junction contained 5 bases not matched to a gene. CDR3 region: CASSDDRGGTQYF. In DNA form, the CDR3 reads TGTGCCAGCAGCGACGACAGGGGGGGTACGCAGTATTTT.

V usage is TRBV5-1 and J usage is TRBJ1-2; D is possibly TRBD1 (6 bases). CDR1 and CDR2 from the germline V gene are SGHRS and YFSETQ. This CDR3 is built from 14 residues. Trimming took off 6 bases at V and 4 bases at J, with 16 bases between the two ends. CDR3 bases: TGCGCCAGCAAACGGGACAACCCATTCTATGGCTACACCTTC. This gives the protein CASKRDNPFYGYTF.

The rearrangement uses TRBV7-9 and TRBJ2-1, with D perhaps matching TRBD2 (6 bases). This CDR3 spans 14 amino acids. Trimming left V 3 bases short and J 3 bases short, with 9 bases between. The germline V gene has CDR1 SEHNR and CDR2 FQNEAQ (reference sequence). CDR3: CASSFLAIYNEQFF. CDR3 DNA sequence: TGTGCCAGCAGCTTTCTAGCGATCTACAATGAGCAGTTCTTC.

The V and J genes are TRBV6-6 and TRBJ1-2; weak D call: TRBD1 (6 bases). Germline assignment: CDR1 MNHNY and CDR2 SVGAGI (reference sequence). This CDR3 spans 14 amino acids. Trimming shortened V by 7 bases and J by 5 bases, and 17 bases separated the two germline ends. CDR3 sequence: CASTAGDRRYGYTF. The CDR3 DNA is TGTGCCAGCACCGCTGGAGACAGGCGTTATGGCTACACCTTC.

This CDR3 reads CASTEQGSHEQYF. CDR3 DNA: TGTGCCAGCACCGAACAGGGGTCCCACGAGCAGTACTTC. The chain employs TRBV6-5 and TRBJ2-7, with 7 bases fitting TRBD1. The CDR3 spans 13 residues. Germline V gene sequence: CDR1 MNHEY, CDR2 SVGAGI. The V segment lost 7 bases and the J segment 5 bases; nucleotides outside the gene matches: 8.

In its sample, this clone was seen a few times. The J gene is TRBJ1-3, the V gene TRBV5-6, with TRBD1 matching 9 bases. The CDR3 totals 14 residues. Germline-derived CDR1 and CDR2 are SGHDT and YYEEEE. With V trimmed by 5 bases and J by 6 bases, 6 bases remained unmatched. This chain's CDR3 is CASSLGQGANTIYF. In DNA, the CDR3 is TGTGCCAGCAGTCTGGGACAGGGCGCAAACACCATATATTTT. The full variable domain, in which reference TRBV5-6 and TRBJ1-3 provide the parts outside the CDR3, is DAGVTQSPTHLIKTRGQQVTLRCSPKSGHDTVSWYQQALGQGPQFIFQYYEEEERQRGNFPDRFSGHQFPNYSSELNVNALLLGDSALYLCASSLGQGANTIYFGEGSWLTVV.

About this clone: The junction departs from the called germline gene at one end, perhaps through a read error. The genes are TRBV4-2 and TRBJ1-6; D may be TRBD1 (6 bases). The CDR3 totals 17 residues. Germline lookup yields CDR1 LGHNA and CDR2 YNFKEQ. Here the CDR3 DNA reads TGTGCCAGCAGCCAAGAAGGGTTACAGGGTAGAAATTTACCCCTCCACTTT. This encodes CASSQEGLQGRNLPLHF.

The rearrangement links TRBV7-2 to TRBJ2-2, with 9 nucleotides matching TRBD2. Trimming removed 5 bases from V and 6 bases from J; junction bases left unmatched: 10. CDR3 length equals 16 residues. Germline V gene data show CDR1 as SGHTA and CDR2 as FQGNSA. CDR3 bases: TGTGCCAGCAGCCCGTTCGCCCTAGCGGGGCCCGGGGAGCTGTTTTTT. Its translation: CASSPFALAGPGELFF. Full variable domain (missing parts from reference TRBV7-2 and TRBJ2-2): GAGVSQSPSNKVTEKGKDVELRCDPISGHTALYWYRQSLGQGLEFLIYFQGNSAPDKSGLPSDRFSAERTGGSVSTLTIQRTQQEDSAVYLCASSPFALAGPGELFFGEGSRLTVL.

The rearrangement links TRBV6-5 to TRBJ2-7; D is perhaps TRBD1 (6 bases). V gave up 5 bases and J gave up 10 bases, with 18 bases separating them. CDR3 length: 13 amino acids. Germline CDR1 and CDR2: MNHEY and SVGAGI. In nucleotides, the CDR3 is TGTGCCAGCAGTCAAACGTCCGGGACACGTCAGTACTTC. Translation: CASSQTSGTRQYF.

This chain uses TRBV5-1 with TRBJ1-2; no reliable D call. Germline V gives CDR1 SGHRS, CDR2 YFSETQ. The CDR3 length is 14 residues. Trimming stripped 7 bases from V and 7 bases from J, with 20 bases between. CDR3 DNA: TGCGCCAGCGCCTCGGGAGATGGGTTCGGTGGCTACACCTTC. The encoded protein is CASASGDGFGGYTF.

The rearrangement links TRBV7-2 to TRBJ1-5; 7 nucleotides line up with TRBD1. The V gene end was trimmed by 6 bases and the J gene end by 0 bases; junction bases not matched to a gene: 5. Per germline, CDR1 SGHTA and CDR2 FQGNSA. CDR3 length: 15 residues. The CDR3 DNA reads TGTGCCAGCAGACCGGACAGGTATAGCAATCAGCCCCAGCATTTT. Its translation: CASRPDRYSNQPQHF.

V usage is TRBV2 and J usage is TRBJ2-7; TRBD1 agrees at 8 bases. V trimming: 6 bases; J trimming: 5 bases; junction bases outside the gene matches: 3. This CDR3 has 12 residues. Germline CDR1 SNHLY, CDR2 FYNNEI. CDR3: CASRQQGDEQYF. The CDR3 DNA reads TGTGCCAGCAGGCAACAGGGGGACGAGCAGTACTTC. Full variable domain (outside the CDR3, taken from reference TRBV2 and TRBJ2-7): EPEVTQTPSHQVTQMGQEVILRCVPISNHLYFYWYRQILGQKVEFLVSFYNNEISEKSEIFDDQFSVERPDGSNFTLKIRSTKLEDSAMYFCASRQQGDEQYFGPGTRLTVT.

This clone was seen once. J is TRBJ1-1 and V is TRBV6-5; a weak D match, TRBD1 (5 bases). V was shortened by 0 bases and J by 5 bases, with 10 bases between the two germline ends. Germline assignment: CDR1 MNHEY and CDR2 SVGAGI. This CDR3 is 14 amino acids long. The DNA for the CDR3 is TGTGCCAGCAGTTACTCGGCCGGGGGGACTGAAGCTTTCTTT. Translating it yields CASSYSAGGTEAFF.

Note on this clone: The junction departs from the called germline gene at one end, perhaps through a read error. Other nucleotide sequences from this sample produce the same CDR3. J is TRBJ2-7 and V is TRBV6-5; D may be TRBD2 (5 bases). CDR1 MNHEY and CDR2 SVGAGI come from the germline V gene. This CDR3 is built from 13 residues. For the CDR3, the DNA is TGCGCCAGCAGTTACTCTGGGAGCGACGAGCATTACTTC. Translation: CASSYSGSDEHYF.

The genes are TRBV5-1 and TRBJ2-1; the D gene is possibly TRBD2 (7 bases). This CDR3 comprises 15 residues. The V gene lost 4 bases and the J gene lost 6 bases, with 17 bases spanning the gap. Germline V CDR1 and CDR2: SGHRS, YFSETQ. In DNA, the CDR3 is TGCGCCAGCAGCCACAAAGACGGGGGGCCCAATGAGCAGTTCTTC. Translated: CASSHKDGGPNEQFF.

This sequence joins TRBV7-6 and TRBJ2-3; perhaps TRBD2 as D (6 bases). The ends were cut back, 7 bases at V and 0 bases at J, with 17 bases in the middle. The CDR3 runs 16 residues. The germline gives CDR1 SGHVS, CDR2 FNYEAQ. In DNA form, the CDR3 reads TGTGCCAGCATCCCGGGACTCAGTACTAGCACAGATACGCAGTATTTT. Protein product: CASIPGLSTSTDTQYF.

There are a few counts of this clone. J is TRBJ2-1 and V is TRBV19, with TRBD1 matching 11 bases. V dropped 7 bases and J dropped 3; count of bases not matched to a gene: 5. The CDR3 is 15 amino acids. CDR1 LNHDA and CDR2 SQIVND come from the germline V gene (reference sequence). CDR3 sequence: CASTSGTGGYNEQFF. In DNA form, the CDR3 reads TGTGCCAGTACTTCCGGGACAGGGGGCTACAATGAGCAGTTCTTC.

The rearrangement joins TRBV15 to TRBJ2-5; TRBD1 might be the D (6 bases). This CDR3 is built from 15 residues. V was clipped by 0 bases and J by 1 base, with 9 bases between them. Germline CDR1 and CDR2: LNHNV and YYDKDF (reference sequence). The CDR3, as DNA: TGTGCCACCAGCAGAGACAGGGGATTCCAAGAGACCCAGTACTTC. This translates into CATSRDRGFQETQYF.

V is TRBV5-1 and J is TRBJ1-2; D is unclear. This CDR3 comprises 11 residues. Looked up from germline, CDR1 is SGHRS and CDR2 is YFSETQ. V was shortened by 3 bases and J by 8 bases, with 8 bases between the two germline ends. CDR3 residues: CASSSGEGYTF. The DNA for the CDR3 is TGCGCCAGCAGCTCGGGTGAAGGCTACACCTTC.

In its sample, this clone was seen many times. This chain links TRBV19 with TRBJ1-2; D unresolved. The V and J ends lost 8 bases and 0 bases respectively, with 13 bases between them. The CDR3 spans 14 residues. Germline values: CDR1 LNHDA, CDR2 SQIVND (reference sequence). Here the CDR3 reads CASAYAGANYGYTF. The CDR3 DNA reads TGTGCCAGTGCATATGCCGGAGCTAACTATGGCTACACCTTC.

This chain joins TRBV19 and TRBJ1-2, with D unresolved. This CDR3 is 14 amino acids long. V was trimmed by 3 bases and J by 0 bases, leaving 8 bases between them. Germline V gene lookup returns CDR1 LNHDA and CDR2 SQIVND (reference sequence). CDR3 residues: CASSIRLANYGYTF. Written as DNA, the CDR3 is TGTGCCAGTAGTATTCGCTTAGCTAACTATGGCTACACCTTC.

CDR3 amino acids: CASSLGQGALGYYGYTF. DNA for the CDR3: TGTGCCAGCAGCTTGGGACAGGGGGCGCTGGGGTACTATGGCTACACCTTC. The chain carries TRBV5-6 and TRBJ1-2, with 10 positions matching TRBD1. V was clipped by 0 bases and J by 3 bases; unmatched bases: 8. The CDR3 runs to 17 residues. CDR1 and CDR2 from the germline V gene are SGHDT and YYEEEE.

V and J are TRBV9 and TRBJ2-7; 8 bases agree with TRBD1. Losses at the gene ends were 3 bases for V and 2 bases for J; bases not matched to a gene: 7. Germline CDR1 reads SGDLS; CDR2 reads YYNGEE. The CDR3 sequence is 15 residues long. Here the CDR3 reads CASSANPDRAYEQYF. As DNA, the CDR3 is TGTGCCAGCAGCGCGAACCCGGACAGGGCCTACGAGCAGTACTTC. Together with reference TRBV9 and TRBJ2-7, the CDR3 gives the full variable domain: DSGVTQTPKHLITATGQRVTLRCSPRSGDLSVYWYQQSLDQGLQFLIQYYNGEERAKGNILERFSAQQFPDLHSELNLSSLELGDSALYFCASSANPDRAYEQYFGPGTRLTVT.

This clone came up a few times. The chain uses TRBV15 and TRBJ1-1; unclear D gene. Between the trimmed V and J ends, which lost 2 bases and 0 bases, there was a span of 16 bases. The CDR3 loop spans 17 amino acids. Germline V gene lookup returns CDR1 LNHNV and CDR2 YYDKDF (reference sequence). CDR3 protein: CATSRKKRPDMNTEAFF. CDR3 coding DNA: TGTGCCACCAGCAGAAAAAAACGGCCAGACATGAACACTGAAGCTTTCTTT.

The CDR3 DNA reads as TGTGCCAGCAGCGAATTCCGACAGGGGGAATCGCCCCTCCACTTT. Its protein is CASSEFRQGESPLHF. The V and J genes are TRBV7-6 and TRBJ1-6, with 9 bases aligning to TRBD1. The CDR3 sequence is 15 residues long. Germline assignment: CDR1 SGHVS and CDR2 FNYEAQ. With 5 bases clipped from V and 13 bases from J, the junction kept 12 bases outside the gene matches.

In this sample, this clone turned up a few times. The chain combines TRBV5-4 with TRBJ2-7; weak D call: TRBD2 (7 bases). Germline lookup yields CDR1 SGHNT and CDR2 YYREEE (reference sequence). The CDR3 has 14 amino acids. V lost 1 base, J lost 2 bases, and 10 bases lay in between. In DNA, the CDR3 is TGTGCCAGCAGCTTGTACGGGGGGCCCTACGAGCAGTACTTC. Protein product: CASSLYGGPYEQYF.

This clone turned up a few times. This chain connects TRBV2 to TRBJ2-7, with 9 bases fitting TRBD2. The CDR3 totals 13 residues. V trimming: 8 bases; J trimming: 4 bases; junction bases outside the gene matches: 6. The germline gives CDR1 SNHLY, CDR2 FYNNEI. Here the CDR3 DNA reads TGTGCCAGCTATAGCGGGGGCCCTTACGAGCAGTACTTC. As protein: CASYSGGPYEQYF. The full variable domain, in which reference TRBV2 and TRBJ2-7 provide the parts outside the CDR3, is EPEVTQTPSHQVTQMGQEVILRCVPISNHLYFYWYRQILGQKVEFLVSFYNNEISEKSEIFDDQFSVERPDGSNFTLKIRSTKLEDSAMYFCASYSGGPYEQYFGPGTRLTVT.

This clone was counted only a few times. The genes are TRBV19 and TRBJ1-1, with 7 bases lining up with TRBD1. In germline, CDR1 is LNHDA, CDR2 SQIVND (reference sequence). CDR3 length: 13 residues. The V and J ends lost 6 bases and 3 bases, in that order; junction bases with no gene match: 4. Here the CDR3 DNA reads TGTGCCAGTAGGGGCAGGGGGGACACTGAAGCTTTCTTT. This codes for CASRGRGDTEAFF.

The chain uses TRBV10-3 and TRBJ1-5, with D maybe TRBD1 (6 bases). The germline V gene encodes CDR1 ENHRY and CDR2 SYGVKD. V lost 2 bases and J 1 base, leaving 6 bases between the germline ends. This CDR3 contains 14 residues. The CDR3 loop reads CAISEGGSNQPQHF. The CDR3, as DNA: TGTGCCATCAGTGAGGGGGGCAGCAATCAGCCCCAGCATTTT.

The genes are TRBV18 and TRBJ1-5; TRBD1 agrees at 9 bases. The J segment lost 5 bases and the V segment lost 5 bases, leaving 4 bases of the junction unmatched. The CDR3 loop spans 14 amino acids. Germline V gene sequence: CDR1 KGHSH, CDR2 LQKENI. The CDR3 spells CASSDGQGYQPQHF. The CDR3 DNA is TGTGCCAGCTCAGATGGACAGGGGTATCAGCCCCAGCATTTT.

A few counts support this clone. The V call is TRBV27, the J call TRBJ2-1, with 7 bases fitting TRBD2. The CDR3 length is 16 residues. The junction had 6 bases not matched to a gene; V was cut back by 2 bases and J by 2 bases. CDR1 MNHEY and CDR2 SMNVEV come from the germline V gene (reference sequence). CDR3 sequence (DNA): TGTGCCAGCAGTTTAAACGCCCTAGCGGCCTACAATGAGCAGTTCTTC. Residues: CASSLNALAAYNEQFF.

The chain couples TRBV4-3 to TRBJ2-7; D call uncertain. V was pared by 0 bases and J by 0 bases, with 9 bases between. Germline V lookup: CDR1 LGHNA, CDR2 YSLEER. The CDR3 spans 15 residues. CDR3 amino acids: CASSQDRGNSYEQYF. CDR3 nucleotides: TGCGCCAGCAGCCAAGATCGCGGTAACTCCTACGAGCAGTACTTC.